Below are 26 T cell receptor beta chains sequenced from a single sample in a study of T cells in Graves' hyperthyroidism and ophthalmopathy. The source material, RNA transcripts, was used to amplify TCR beta CDR3 regions. HTBI primers were the set used in a first-round RT-PCR of the TCR CDR3. TCRdb fed the multiplex PCR reads into MiXCR, producing one record per CDR3 protein. The data show about 520,000 distinct CDR3 sequences, less than 25% seen once. Sequenced input: blood. These TCRs come from a man between 18 and 29 years old with Graves' hyperthyroidism.

This clonotype was found many times. The chain is built from TRBV6-1 and TRBJ2-5, with 11 bases fitting TRBD2. The J segment lost 4 bases and the V segment lost 5 bases, leaving 12 bases of the junction unmatched. Germline CDR1 MNHNS, CDR2 SASEGT. The length of the CDR3 is 17 residues. The CDR3 DNA reads as TGTGCCAGCAGTCCGCTCCTAGCGGGGGGCGTCCGAGAGACCCAGTACTTC. Its translation is CASSPLLAGGVRETQYF.

The chain uses TRBV6-1 and TRBJ1-6; maybe TRBD1 (5 bases). This CDR3 contains 19 residues. In germline, CDR1 is MNHNS, CDR2 SASEGT. Deletions cut 3 bases from V and 7 bases from J, with 25 bases between. CDR3 sequence reads: CASSEKRGGDRAKNSPLHF. In DNA form, the CDR3 reads TGTGCCAGCAGTGAGAAACGAGGAGGGGACCGGGCCAAAAATTCACCCCTCCACTTT.

This clonotype appeared many times. The rearrangement uses TRBV10-3 and TRBJ2-7, with D unresolved. V was shortened by 6 bases and J by 0 bases, with 12 bases between the two germline ends. CDR3 length equals 14 residues. Germline loops: CDR1 ENHRY, CDR2 SYGVKD. The CDR3 protein is CAIRPALSSYEQYF. The CDR3 nucleotides are TGTGCCATCAGACCTGCCTTGAGCTCCTACGAGCAGTACTTC.

The V and J genes are TRBV11-2 and TRBJ1-1; no clear D gene. This CDR3 has 16 residues. The ends were cut back, 5 bases at V and 1 base at J, with 17 bases in the middle. Germline V gives CDR1 SGHAT, CDR2 FQNNGV. CDR3 DNA sequence: TGTGCCAGCAGCCCTCAGTACACAAAGGGGAACACTGAAGCTTTCTTT. Protein: CASSPQYTKGNTEAFF.

The sample holds many counts of this clonotype. The rearrangement uses TRBV10-3 and TRBJ1-1; TRBD1 is a possible D gene (5 bases). The CDR3 is 13 residues long. CDR1 is ENHRY, CDR2 SYGVKD, per germline. Deletions cut 3 bases from V and 6 bases from J, with 11 bases between. CDR3 residues: CAISERDGSEAFF. DNA of the CDR3: TGTGCCATCAGTGAACGGGACGGGTCTGAAGCTTTCTTT.

The chain is built from TRBV3-1 and TRBJ1-5, with D perhaps matching TRBD1 (6 bases). The germline V and J ends were trimmed by 6 bases and 0 bases, with 18 bases remaining between them. The CDR3 sequence is 17 residues long. The germline gives CDR1 LGHDT, CDR2 YNNKEL (reference sequence). In DNA form, the CDR3 reads TGTGCCAGCAGTTCTCTTCCGGGACATTATAGCAATCAGCCCCAGCATTTT. This encodes CASSSLPGHYSNQPQHF.

The chain employs TRBV12-3 or TRBV12-4 and TRBJ2-3, with 10 bases aligning to TRBD2. The CDR3 sequence is 16 residues long. Unmatched junction bases numbered 1, after V lost 1 base and J lost 0 bases. In DNA, the CDR3 is TGTGCCAGCAGTTTAGTACTAGCGGGGAGCACAGATACGCAGTATTTT. As protein: CASSLVLAGSTDTQYF.

This clonotype came up many times. The V call is TRBV6-1, the J call TRBJ2-4; D is possibly TRBD2 (6 bases). Germline V lookup: CDR1 MNHNS, CDR2 SASEGT. The length of the CDR3 is 14 residues. V was shortened by 10 bases and J by 6 bases, with 19 bases between the two germline ends. This CDR3 is CATRGSAPRNIQYF. CDR3 sequence (DNA): TGTGCCACCCGGGGGTCCGCCCCTAGAAACATTCAGTACTTC.

This clonotype appeared once. Because it lacks the conserved phenylalanine or tryptophan at the end, this CDR3 is likely a read error. The chain joins TRBV7-2 to TRBJ1-2; 11 bases are shared with TRBD1. V shed 5 bases and J 6 bases; nucleotides not matched to a gene: 5. CDR1 is SGHTA, CDR2 FQGNSA, per germline. There are 14 residues in the CDR3. The CDR3 region has the DNA TGTGCCAGCAGCCTGGACAGGGGGCCCCATGGCTACACCTTG. It is translated as CASSLDRGPHGYTL.

This clonotype was observed many times. The chain links TRBV15 to TRBJ1-1; D remains unclear. Trimming shortened V by 5 bases and J by 0 bases, and 13 bases separated the two germline ends. The CDR3 is 15 residues long. Germline V gene data show CDR1 as LNHNV and CDR2 as YYDKDF (reference sequence). The CDR3 region has the DNA TGTGCCACCAGCCCGCAGACATGGGTGAACACTGAAGCTTTCTTT. Translation: CATSPQTWVNTEAFF.

This clonotype came up many times. The chain links TRBV27 to TRBJ1-2; TRBD1 matches at 7 bases. CDR1 and CDR2 from the germline V gene are MNHEY and SMNVEV (reference sequence). The CDR3 length is 14 residues. Trimming at V came to 5 bases and at J to 7 bases, leaving 10 bases not matched to a gene. Here the CDR3 reads CASSPLTGLGGYTF. The CDR3 bases are TGTGCCAGCAGTCCGCTGACAGGGCTCGGTGGCTACACCTTC.

This clonotype was detected only a few times. The genes are TRBV5-1 and TRBJ2-7; D ambiguous. Germline lookup yields CDR1 SGHRS and CDR2 YFSETQ. The CDR3 is 14 amino acids. V was pared by 0 bases and J by 2 bases, with 9 bases between. The CDR3 reads CASSLGYAAYEQYF. The CDR3 nucleotides read TGCGCCAGCAGCTTGGGCTACGCGGCCTACGAGCAGTACTTC.

Ten or more counts support this clonotype. The chain couples TRBV12-3 or TRBV12-4 to TRBJ1-2; D is possibly TRBD1 (5 bases). The CDR3 length is 16 residues. V lost 6 bases to trimming and J lost 3 bases, with 20 bases between them. CDR3 sequence (DNA): TGTGCCAGCAGCACCGGGACCGGCTCCCCTTACTATGGCTACACCTTC. Translated: CASSTGTGSPYYGYTF.

CDR3 region: CASIYLSLWGTEAFF. CDR3 DNA sequence: TGTGCCAGCATTTACCTCTCCCTGTGGGGCACTGAAGCTTTCTTT. The chain links TRBV28 to TRBJ1-1, with D hard to call. The CDR3 runs to 15 residues. The V gene lost 7 bases and the J gene lost 4 bases, with 19 bases spanning the gap. Per germline, CDR1 MDHEN and CDR2 SYDVKM.

This clonotype has only a few counts. V usage is TRBV6-5 and J usage is TRBJ1-1; D is undetermined. In germline, CDR1 is MNHEY, CDR2 SVGAGI. V shed 0 bases and J shed 11 bases, with 13 bases lying between them. The CDR3 extends over 13 amino acids. The CDR3 DNA follows: TGTGCCAGCAGTTACTCGTTCCACCGCGACGCTTTCTTT. Its protein is CASSYSFHRDAFF.

The chain has TRBV27 and TRBJ1-2; the D is unclear. This CDR3 is 14 amino acids long. Looked up from germline, CDR1 is MNHEY and CDR2 is SMNVEV (reference sequence). V lost 5 bases to trimming and J lost 7 bases, with 17 bases between them. The CDR3 nucleotides read TGTGCCAGCAGTCTAAGCCCTGGGGTTCTTGGCTACACCTTC. It encodes CASSLSPGVLGYTF.

V usage is TRBV11-2 and J usage is TRBJ2-7; no clear D. This CDR3 is built from 16 residues. Trimming removed 3 bases at V and 1 base at J, with 16 bases between. Germline V gives CDR1 SGHAT, CDR2 FQNNGV. The CDR3 loop reads CASSLHARRTSYEQYF. CDR3 in DNA: TGTGCCAGCAGCTTGCATGCGCGGAGAACTTCCTACGAGCAGTACTTC.

At least ten counts were recorded for this clonotype. The CDR3 reads CATSDLRDAGELFF. The CDR3 coding sequence is TGTGCCACCAGTGATCTCCGGGACGCCGGGGAGCTGTTTTTT. The J gene is TRBJ2-2, the V gene TRBV24-1; D could derive from TRBD1 or TRBD2 (5 bases each). The V end lost 3 bases, the J end lost 6 bases, and 10 bases lay between the germline ends. The germline CDR1 and CDR2 sequences are KGHDR and SFDVKD. The CDR3 is 14 residues long.

For this clonotype: The CDR3 ends on some other residue instead of the conserved phenylalanine or tryptophan, so this is likely a read error. The rearrangement uses TRBV12-3 or TRBV12-4 and TRBJ2-5; 8 bases are shared with TRBD1. The V segment lost 5 bases and the J segment 0 bases; nucleotides outside the gene matches: 5. The CDR3 is 15 amino acids. The CDR3 DNA sequence: TGTGCCAGCAGTCCCGACAGGGGCCACCAAGAGACCCAGTACTAC. Protein sequence: CASSPDRGHQETQYY.

V and J are TRBV28 and TRBJ2-7; no reliable D call. Trimming cost V 8 bases and J 2 bases, with 13 bases left between them. The germline CDR1 and CDR2 sequences are MDHEN and SYDVKM. This CDR3 has 13 amino acids. CDR3 region: CASVARAPYEQYF. The CDR3 DNA reads as TGTGCCAGCGTTGCACGGGCCCCCTACGAGCAGTACTTC. Looking up the rest from reference TRBV28 and TRBJ2-7 gives the full variable domain: DVKVTQSSRYLVKRTGEKVFLECVQDMDHENMFWYRQDPGLGLRLIYFSYDVKMKEKGDIPEGYSVSREKKERFSLILESASTNQTSMYLCASVARAPYEQYFGPGTRLTVT.

This clonotype was detected ten times or more. The rearrangement uses TRBV7-9 and TRBJ1-2; possible D gene TRBD1, 5 bases. Trimming removed 4 bases at V and 4 bases at J, with 16 bases between. The CDR3 is 15 residues long. CDR1 and CDR2 (germline): SEHNR, FQNEAQ (reference sequence). CDR3: CASSWFGGDSYGYTF. CDR3 nucleotide sequence: TGTGCCAGCAGCTGGTTTGGAGGGGATAGCTATGGCTACACCTTC.

In this sample, this clonotype turned up a few times. The chain is built from TRBV4-1 and TRBJ2-2; D is unresolved. This CDR3 comprises 14 residues. Trimming pared 3 bases from V and 6 bases from J, leaving 11 bases between. The V gene's germline CDR1 is MGHRA and CDR2 YSYEKL. Written as DNA, the CDR3 is TGCGCCAGCAGCCAGCCTGTGGTATCCGGGGAGCTGTTTTTT. Encoded protein: CASSQPVVSGELFF.

V gene TRBV6-5 combines with J gene TRBJ1-2; TRBD1 is a possible D gene (5 bases). The V gene lost 4 bases and the J gene lost 6 bases, with 18 bases spanning the gap. Germline CDR1 reads MNHEY; CDR2 reads SVGAGI. This CDR3 has 15 residues. Written as DNA, the CDR3 is TGTGCCAGCAGTTGGGACGAATCCAAGGCCCATGGCTACACCTTC. This gives the protein CASSWDESKAHGYTF.

V usage is TRBV6-5 and J usage is TRBJ2-2; tentative D call: TRBD2 (5 bases). Between the trimmed V and J ends, which lost 6 bases and 4 bases, there was a span of 18 bases. The CDR3 runs 16 residues. Germline V gene sequence: CDR1 MNHEY, CDR2 SVGAGI. Here the CDR3 reads CASSSSGGSSTGELFF. DNA for the CDR3: TGTGCCAGCAGCTCCTCGGGTGGGAGTAGCACCGGGGAGCTGTTTTTT.

Comment on this clonotype: One junction end does not reproduce the germline sequence, and a read error may be involved. The chain couples TRBV4-1 to TRBJ2-5; D is unclear. CDR1 MGHRA and CDR2 YSYEKL come from the germline V gene. The CDR3 extends over 13 amino acids. Here the CDR3 reads CASSLLGGETRYF. The DNA of the CDR3 is TGCGCCAGCAGCCTTCTCGGCGGAGAGACCCGGTACTTC.

Remarks on this clonotype: One base away lies a much larger clone, so this may be a sequencing read error. The chain carries TRBV6-2 or TRBV6-3 and TRBJ2-7, with 8 bases aligning to TRBD2. Germline V gene sequence: CDR1 MNHEY, CDR2 SVGEGT. With V trimmed by 4 bases and J by 3 bases, 20 bases remained unmatched. The CDR3 covers 19 residues. As DNA, the CDR3 is TGTGCCAGCAGTTCCACGACTGGCGGGGGGCCTTCGAACCTCTACGAGCAGTACTTC. This gives the protein CASSSTTGGGPSNLYEQYF.